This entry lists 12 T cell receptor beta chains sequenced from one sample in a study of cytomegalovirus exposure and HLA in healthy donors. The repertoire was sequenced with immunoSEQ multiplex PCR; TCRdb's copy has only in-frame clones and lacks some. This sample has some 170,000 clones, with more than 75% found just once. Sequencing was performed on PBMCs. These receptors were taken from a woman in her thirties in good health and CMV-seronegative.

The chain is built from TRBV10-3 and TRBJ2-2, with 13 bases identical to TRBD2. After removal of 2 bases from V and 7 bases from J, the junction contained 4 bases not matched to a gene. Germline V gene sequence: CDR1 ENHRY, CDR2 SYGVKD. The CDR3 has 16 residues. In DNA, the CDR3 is TGTGCCATCAGTGAGGGACTAGCGGGGGTTCACGGGGAGCTGTTTTTT. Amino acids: CAISEGLAGVHGELFF.

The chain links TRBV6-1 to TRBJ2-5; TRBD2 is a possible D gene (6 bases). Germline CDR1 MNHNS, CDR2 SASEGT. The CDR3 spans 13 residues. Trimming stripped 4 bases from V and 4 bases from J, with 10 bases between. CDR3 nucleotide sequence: TGTGCCAGCAGTGTCATGGGGGGAGAGACCCAGTACTTC. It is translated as CASSVMGGETQYF.

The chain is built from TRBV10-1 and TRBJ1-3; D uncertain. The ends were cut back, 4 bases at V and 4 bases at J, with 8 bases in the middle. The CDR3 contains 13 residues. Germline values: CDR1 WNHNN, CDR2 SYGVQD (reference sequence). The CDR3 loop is CASSGHNGNTIYF. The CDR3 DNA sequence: TGCGCCAGCAGTGGACACAACGGAAACACCATATATTTT.

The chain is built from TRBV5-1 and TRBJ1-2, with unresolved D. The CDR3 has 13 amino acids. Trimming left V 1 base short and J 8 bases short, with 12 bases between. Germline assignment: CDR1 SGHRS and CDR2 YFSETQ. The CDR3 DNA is TGCGCCAGCAGCTTGCGAGGGTCCCGAGGCTACACCTTC. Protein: CASSLRGSRGYTF. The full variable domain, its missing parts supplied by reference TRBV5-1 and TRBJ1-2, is KAGVTQTPRYLIKTRGQQVTLSCSPISGHRSVSWYQQTPGQGLQFLFEYFSETQRNKGNFPGRFSGRQFSNSRSEMNVSTLELGDSALYLCASSLRGSRGYTFGSGTRLTVV.

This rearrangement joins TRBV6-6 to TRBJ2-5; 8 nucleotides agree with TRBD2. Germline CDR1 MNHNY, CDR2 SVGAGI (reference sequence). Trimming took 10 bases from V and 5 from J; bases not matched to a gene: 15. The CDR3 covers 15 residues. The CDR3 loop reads CAIARRGVHGETQYF. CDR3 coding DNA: TGTGCCATTGCTAGGCGGGGGGTACATGGGGAGACCCAGTACTTC.

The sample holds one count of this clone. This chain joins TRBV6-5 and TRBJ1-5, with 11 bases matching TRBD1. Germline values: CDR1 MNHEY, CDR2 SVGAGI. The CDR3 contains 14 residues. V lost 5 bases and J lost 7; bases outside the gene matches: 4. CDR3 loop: CASSRTGGYQPQHF. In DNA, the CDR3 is TGTGCCAGCAGTCGGACAGGGGGCTACCAGCCCCAGCATTTT.

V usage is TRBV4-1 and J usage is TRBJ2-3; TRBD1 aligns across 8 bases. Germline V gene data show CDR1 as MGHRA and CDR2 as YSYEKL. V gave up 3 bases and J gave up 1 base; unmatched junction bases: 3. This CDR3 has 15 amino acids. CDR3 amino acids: CASSHGQGGTDTQYF. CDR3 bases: TGCGCCAGCAGCCATGGACAGGGAGGCACAGATACGCAGTATTTT.

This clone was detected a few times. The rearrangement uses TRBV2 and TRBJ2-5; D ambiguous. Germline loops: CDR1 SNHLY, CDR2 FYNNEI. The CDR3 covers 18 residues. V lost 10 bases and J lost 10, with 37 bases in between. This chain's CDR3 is CATSTGPFWSVGAVDQYF. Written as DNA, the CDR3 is TGTGCCACTTCGACTGGCCCCTTTTGGTCGGTCGGAGCCGTAGACCAGTACTTC.

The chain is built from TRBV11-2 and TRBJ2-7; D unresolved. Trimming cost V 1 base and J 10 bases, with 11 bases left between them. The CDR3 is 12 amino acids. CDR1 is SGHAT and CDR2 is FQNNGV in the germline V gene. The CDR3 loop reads CASSLVAVDQYF. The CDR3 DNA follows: TGTGCCAGCAGCTTAGTTGCGGTTGATCAGTACTTC.

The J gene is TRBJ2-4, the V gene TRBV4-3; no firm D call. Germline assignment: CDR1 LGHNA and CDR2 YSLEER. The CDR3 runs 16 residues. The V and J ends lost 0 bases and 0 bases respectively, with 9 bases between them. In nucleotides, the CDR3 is TGCGCCAGCAGCCAAGATAGAGCACTAGCCAAAAACATTCAGTACTTC. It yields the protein CASSQDRALAKNIQYF.

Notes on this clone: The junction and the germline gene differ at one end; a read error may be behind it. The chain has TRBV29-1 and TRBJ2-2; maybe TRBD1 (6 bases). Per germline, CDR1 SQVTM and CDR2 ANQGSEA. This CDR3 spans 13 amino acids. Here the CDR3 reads CSAEPGAGGELFF. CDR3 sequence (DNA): TGCAGCGCTGAACCAGGGGCAGGCGGGGAGCTGTTTTTT.

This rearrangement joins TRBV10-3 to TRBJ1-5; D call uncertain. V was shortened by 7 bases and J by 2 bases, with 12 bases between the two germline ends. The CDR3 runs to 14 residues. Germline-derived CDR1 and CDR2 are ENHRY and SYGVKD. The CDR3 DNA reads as TGTGCCATCACTCAGGATTGGGGCAATCAGCCCCAGCATTTT. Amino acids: CAITQDWGNQPQHF.